This T cell receptor (beta chain) was retrieved from a study of response to subunit inactivated influenza vaccine. Notes on the study in general: Each seasonal influenza vaccination recruits few new T cells, the authors suggested.

In its sample, this clonotype was seen many times. What it binds is not known. Trimming shortened V by 3 bases and J by 1 base, and 9 bases separated the two germline ends. The CDR3 has 14 residues. One entry per CDR3 protein results from TCRdb running MiXCR on the RT-PCR reads. The sample consists of under 800,000 distinct CDR3 sequences, more than 11% of them appearing once. The receptor was isolated from a middle-aged man who received an inactivated influenza vaccine. The chain links TRBV12-3 or TRBV12-4 to TRBJ1-1; D uncertain. The specimen comprised PBMCs from blood, sampled around two weeks before vaccination. The CDR3 here is CASSFATANTEAFF. The DNA for the CDR3 is TGTGCCAGCAGTTTTGCGACGGCGAACACTGAAGCTTTCTTT.